This T cell receptor (beta chain) was identified during a study of blood T cell repertoires in COVID-19. Assay: immunoSEQ multiplex PCR; the TCRdb copy retains only in-frame clones and omits some. The sample records about 200,000 clones, roughly 84% being singletons. The CDR3 covers 15 residues. Germline lookup yields CDR1 SGHKS and CDR2 YYEKEE (reference sequence). Trimming at V came to 3 bases and at J to 0 bases, leaving 4 bases not matched to a gene. Sequencing was done on a sample of peripheral blood. J is TRBJ2-7 and V is TRBV5-5; 9 bases are shared with TRBD1. The sequence was obtained from a man aged 45-60 years with COVID-19, enrolled during active disease. The CDR3 region is CASSSTGGSSYEQYF. For the CDR3, the DNA is TGTGCCAGCAGCTCGACAGGGGGGAGCTCCTACGAGCAGTACTTC.